These 30 T cell receptor beta chains came from one sample sequenced in a study of blood T cell repertoires in COVID-19. TCRdb's copy holds only in-frame clones and misses some; the assay was immunoSEQ multiplex PCR. This table holds a few hundred thousand clones, almost 90% found once. The sample taken for sequencing was peripheral blood. These receptors all stem from a woman aged 40 to 50 with COVID-19, enrolled during active disease.

J is TRBJ1-1 and V is TRBV6-6; D not certain. Trimming left V 7 bases short and J 0 bases short, with 6 bases between. This CDR3 spans 12 amino acids. The germline CDR1 and CDR2 sequences are MNHNY and SVGAGI (reference sequence). The CDR3 spells CASTRVNTEAFF. CDR3 DNA: TGTGCCAGCACACGAGTGAACACTGAAGCTTTCTTT.

This clone was counted only a few times. The chain joins TRBV12-3 or TRBV12-4 to TRBJ1-1; possibly TRBD1 for D (6 bases). V was cut by 2 bases and J by 8 bases, with 6 bases left in between. This CDR3 region has 11 residues. CDR3 amino acids: CASSLQGEAFF. The CDR3 nucleotides read TGTGCCAGCAGTTTACAGGGGGAAGCTTTCTTT.

The CDR3 DNA is TGTGCCAGCAGTTTAACCGTAGCCTCCTACAATGAGCAGTTCTTC. Amino acid sequence: CASSLTVASYNEQFF. The chain uses TRBV27 and TRBJ2-1; D is ambiguous. The CDR3 length is 15 residues. Germline values: CDR1 MNHEY, CDR2 SMNVEV (reference sequence). V lost 2 bases, J lost 0 bases, and 8 bases lay in between.

This chain links TRBV6-2 or TRBV6-3 with TRBJ1-2; TRBD1 aligns across 11 bases. Germline CDR1 reads MNHEY; CDR2 reads SVGEGT. This CDR3 is built from 14 residues. V gave up 2 bases and J gave up 7 bases; unmatched junction bases: 3. The chain's CDR3 is CASSYGQGAFGYTF. DNA of the CDR3: TGTGCCAGCAGTTACGGACAGGGGGCGTTTGGCTACACCTTC.

The rearrangement links TRBV9 to TRBJ2-3; the match to TRBD1 covers 8 bases. This CDR3 is 16 amino acids long. Germline V gene sequence: CDR1 SGDLS, CDR2 YYNGEE. V lost 1 base to trimming and J lost 2 bases; unmatched junction nucleotides: 6. The CDR3 is CASSVSRDRHTDTQYF. The CDR3 bases are TGTGCCAGCAGCGTAAGCCGGGACAGGCACACAGATACGCAGTATTTT.

V usage is TRBV11-2 and J usage is TRBJ1-1; unclear D gene. V lost 6 bases and J lost 4, with 12 bases in between. Germline V gene sequence: CDR1 SGHAT, CDR2 FQNNGV. The CDR3 is 13 residues long. For the CDR3, the DNA is TGTGCCAGCAGATCCTCCCCGGGCACTGAAGCTTTCTTT. The encoded protein is CASRSSPGTEAFF.

The V call is TRBV7-2, the J call TRBJ2-5; the match to TRBD1 covers 10 bases. This CDR3 spans 15 amino acids. Germline values: CDR1 SGHTA, CDR2 FQGNSA. With 5 bases clipped from V and 5 bases from J, the junction kept 8 bases outside the gene matches. The chain's CDR3 is CASSPEGTGAETQYF. DNA for the CDR3: TGTGCCAGCAGCCCAGAGGGGACAGGGGCCGAGACCCAGTACTTC.

The chain carries TRBV27 and TRBJ2-7; maybe TRBD1 (6 bases). V lost 2 bases to trimming and J lost 0 bases, with 14 bases between them. The germline V gene has CDR1 MNHEY and CDR2 SMNVEV (reference sequence). This CDR3 has 16 residues. The CDR3 nucleotides read TGTGCCAGCAGTTTAACGTCGGCAGGGGTCTCCTACGAGCAGTACTTC. Its protein is CASSLTSAGVSYEQYF.

This clone was seen more than once but under ten times. CDR3 loop: CASSYDRQVSYEQYF. In DNA, the CDR3 is TGTGCCAGCAGTTACGATCGACAGGTTTCCTACGAGCAGTACTTC. The rearrangement joins TRBV6-5 to TRBJ2-7; possible D gene TRBD1, 6 bases. The V gene lost 2 bases and the J gene lost 1 base, with 12 bases spanning the gap. The CDR3 spans 15 residues. The germline V gene encodes CDR1 MNHEY and CDR2 SVGAGI.

The J gene is TRBJ2-7, the V gene TRBV6-5, with D possibly TRBD2 on 6 matching bases. The germline gives CDR1 MNHEY, CDR2 SVGAGI. The CDR3 length is 14 residues. Deletions cut 4 bases from V and 0 bases from J, with 10 bases between. CDR3 DNA sequence: TGTGCCAGCAGTTCTGCGGGGAGCTCCTACGAGCAGTACTTC. This translates into CASSSAGSSYEQYF.

The table lists this clone with a count of one. This chain uses TRBV27 with TRBJ2-4, with TRBD1 as a possible D gene (6 bases). The germline V gene encodes CDR1 MNHEY and CDR2 SMNVEV (reference sequence). Trimming cost V 6 bases and J 0 bases, with 12 bases left between them. This CDR3 comprises 15 residues. The CDR3, as DNA: TGTGCCAGCAGCTTTTCAGGGGAAGCCAAAAACATTCAGTACTTC. Translated, it gives CASSFSGEAKNIQYF.

V is TRBV27 and J is TRBJ2-7, with D possibly being TRBD2 (6 bases). Trimming took off 4 bases at V and 3 bases at J, with 10 bases between the two ends. From germline, CDR1 is MNHEY and CDR2 SMNVEV (reference sequence). This CDR3 has 13 amino acids. The DNA of the CDR3 is TGTGCCAGCAGTTATCGGGGGAACTACGAGCAGTACTTC. Protein: CASSYRGNYEQYF.

This clone was seen only a few times. The chain joins TRBV6-2 or TRBV6-3 to TRBJ2-3; 9 nucleotides agree with TRBD1. Germline-derived CDR1 and CDR2 are MNHEY and SVGEGT. This CDR3 is 17 amino acids long. The J segment lost 5 bases and the V segment lost 5 bases, leaving 14 bases of the junction unmatched. The CDR3 nucleotides read TGTGCCAGCAGTACGCAGGACAGGGGCAAGTCACGAGATACGCAGTATTTT. Translated: CASSTQDRGKSRDTQYF.

The V call is TRBV9, the J call TRBJ2-3, with 7 positions matching TRBD2. The ends lost 3 bases at V and 4 bases at J; junction bases unmatched: 5. CDR1 is SGDLS and CDR2 is YYNGEE in the germline V gene. The length of the CDR3 is 14 residues. The CDR3 DNA follows: TGTGCCAGCAGCGCCGGGACTATCGCAGATACGCAGTATTTT. Residues: CASSAGTIADTQYF.

The CDR3: CASGGQYF. In DNA, the CDR3 is TGTGCCTCCGGGGGGCAGTACTTC. The chain is built from TRBV28 and TRBJ2-7; D may be TRBD2 (6 bases). The germline gives CDR1 MDHEN, CDR2 SYDVKM. The CDR3 is made up of 8 amino acids. V lost 11 bases and J 9 bases, leaving 8 bases between the germline ends.

The chain is built from TRBV5-1 and TRBJ2-2, with D hard to call. V lost 2 bases and J lost 6, with 8 bases in between. Germline V gene lookup returns CDR1 SGHRS and CDR2 YFSETQ. The CDR3 totals 13 residues. DNA of the CDR3: TGCGCCAGCAGCTTCGACTTATCCGGGGAGCTGTTTTTT. This encodes CASSFDLSGELFF.

The chain combines TRBV24-1 with TRBJ1-5; 7 positions match TRBD1. This CDR3 contains 15 residues. V shed 4 bases, J shed 7 bases, and the junction held 9 bases outside the gene matches. Germline CDR1 reads KGHDR; CDR2 reads SFDVKD. The CDR3, as DNA: TGTGCCACCAGTGACCGACGGGACAGCGGGCAGCCCCAGCATTTT. Encoded protein: CATSDRRDSGQPQHF.

The rearrangement uses TRBV4-2 and TRBJ1-1, with D possibly TRBD1 on 5 matching bases. The CDR3 has 15 residues. Trimming shortened V by 2 bases and J by 1 base, and 11 bases separated the two germline ends. CDR1 is LGHNA and CDR2 is YNFKEQ in the germline V gene. CDR3 sequence: CASSQILRGNTEAFF. The CDR3, as DNA: TGTGCCAGCAGCCAAATTCTTAGGGGGAACACTGAAGCTTTCTTT.

Only a few counts were recorded for this clone. The rearrangement joins TRBV6-5 to TRBJ1-5, with D perhaps matching TRBD1 (6 bases). This CDR3 contains 13 residues. Per the germline V gene, CDR1 is MNHEY and CDR2 is SVGAGI. Trimming shortened V by 8 bases and J by 6 bases, and 14 bases separated the two germline ends. The CDR3 nucleotides are TGTGCCAGCTCCAGGGGTGTCAGTCAGCCCCAGCATTTT. It encodes CASSRGVSQPQHF.

In DNA, the CDR3 is TGCGCCAGCATCATCGGGCCTAGCGGGAGCCATGAGCAGTTCTTC. Its translation is CASIIGPSGSHEQFF. The chain is built from TRBV5-1 and TRBJ2-1, with 10 nucleotides matching TRBD2. The CDR3 is 15 residues long. J gave up 8 bases and V 6 bases, and 11 bases lay outside the gene matches. Germline loops: CDR1 SGHRS, CDR2 YFSETQ.

The chain employs TRBV29-1 and TRBJ2-3; the D gene is possibly TRBD1 (6 bases). The V end lost 8 bases, the J end lost 14 bases, and 17 bases lay between the germline ends. The CDR3 length is 10 residues. Germline loops: CDR1 SQVTM, CDR2 ANQGSEA. CDR3 DNA sequence: TGCAGCACCTTAACGGACAGAAGGTATTTT. Its protein is CSTLTDRRYF.

This chain connects TRBV6-5 to TRBJ1-2; tentatively, D is TRBD1 (5 bases). The CDR3 length is 14 residues. The ends were cut back, 2 bases at V and 2 bases at J, with 9 bases in the middle. Germline CDR1 is MNHEY and CDR2 is SVGAGI. CDR3 sequence (DNA): TGTGCCAGCAGTTACCGACAGTTCAACTATGGCTACACCTTC. It yields the protein CASSYRQFNYGYTF.

The chain joins TRBV28 to TRBJ2-3; D gene ambiguous. CDR1 and CDR2 (germline): MDHEN, SYDVKM. The CDR3 covers 13 residues. V lost 4 bases, J lost 13 bases, and 18 bases lay in between. As DNA, the CDR3 is TGTGCCAGCAGTTCACCCCAGAGAGTCCGGGAGTATTTT. This codes for CASSSPQRVREYF.

A note on this clone: Within the sample, other DNA sequences also encode this same CDR3. The genes are TRBV5-1 and TRBJ2-3, with 7 bases that match TRBD1. V shed 1 base, J shed 5 bases, and the junction held 1 base outside the gene matches. CDR1 and CDR2 (germline): SGHRS, YFSETQ. The CDR3 has 13 residues. This chain's CDR3 is CASSLRDRDTQYF. As DNA, the CDR3 is TGCGCCAGCAGCTTGCGGGACAGAGATACGCAGTATTTT.

The chain has TRBV3-1 (or the pseudogene TRBV3-2) and TRBJ2-5, with TRBD2 matching 7 bases. The CDR3 spans 15 residues. Germline loops: CDR1 LGHDT, CDR2 YNNKEL (reference sequence). V was pared by 0 bases and J by 6 bases, with 7 bases of the junction left unmatched. The CDR3 sequence: CASSQDALGGKTQYF. The CDR3 DNA reads TGTGCCAGCAGCCAAGATGCGCTCGGGGGGAAGACCCAGTACTTC.

This chain uses TRBV4-3 with TRBJ1-1; 10 bases are a match to TRBD1. After removal of 2 bases from V and 8 bases from J, the junction contained 2 bases not matched to a gene. The CDR3 covers 13 residues. Germline CDR1 is LGHNA and CDR2 is YSLEER. In DNA form, the CDR3 reads TGCGCCAGCAGCCAAAGACAGGGGGCAGAAGCTTTCTTT. Translation: CASSQRQGAEAFF.

This sequence joins TRBV19 and TRBJ1-3; possible D gene TRBD1, 5 bases. Trimming took 10 bases from V and 1 from J, leaving 20 bases between them. The CDR3 totals 16 residues. Germline V lookup: CDR1 LNHDA, CDR2 SQIVND (reference sequence). The DNA of the CDR3 is TGTGCCACCGCTTTAGGGCGACAGCTTTCTGGAAACACCATATATTTT. Translating gives CATALGRQLSGNTIYF.

The chain recombines TRBV5-4 with TRBJ2-3, with a possible D match to TRBD2 (6 bases). With 1 base removed from V and 0 bases from J, the gap between germline ends came to 12 bases. The CDR3 has 16 amino acids. Germline assignment: CDR1 SGHNT and CDR2 YYREEE (reference sequence). The DNA for the CDR3 is TGTGCCAGCAGCTTGAGGAGGGGTGGAAGCACAGATACGCAGTATTTT. Protein: CASSLRRGGSTDTQYF. The variable domain in full, with the rest retrieved from reference TRBV5-4 and TRBJ2-3, is ETGVTQSPTHLIKTRGQQVTLRCSSQSGHNTVSWYQQALGQGPQFIFQYYREEENGRGNFPPRFSGLQFPNYSSELNVNALELDDSALYLCASSLRRGGSTDTQYFGPGTRLTVL.

This clone was observed a few times. The chain combines TRBV27 with TRBJ2-3; tentatively, D is TRBD2 (6 bases). V was cut by 6 bases and J by 3 bases, with 19 bases left in between. Germline V lookup: CDR1 MNHEY, CDR2 SMNVEV (reference sequence). The CDR3 has 16 amino acids. The CDR3 loop reads CASRALAIGLTDTQYF. CDR3 nucleotides: TGTGCCAGCAGGGCGCTAGCGATTGGGTTGACAGATACGCAGTATTTT.

The chain couples TRBV18 to TRBJ1-1, with 10 bases lining up with TRBD1. V was pared by 3 bases and J by 4 bases, with 8 bases of the junction left unmatched. Germline V lookup: CDR1 KGHSH, CDR2 LQKENI. This CDR3 contains 16 residues. The CDR3 loop reads CASSPGTGVGGTEAFF. In nucleotides, the CDR3 is TGTGCCAGCTCACCCGGGACAGGGGTTGGCGGCACTGAAGCTTTCTTT.